The next 6 T cell receptor beta chains were all read from a single sample in a study of PD-1 blockade in classical Hodgkin lymphoma. This table comes from immunoSEQ multiplex PCR, and its TCRdb copy is limited to in-frame clones, with some not included. The sample lists some 46,000 clones, over 60% occurring once. Relapses following autologous stem cell transplantation were seen in all patients, with brentuximab vedotin exposure varying. The source material was peripheral blood mononuclear cells (PBMCs), sampled before the second cycle of nivolumab. The receptors were sampled from a human donor with classical Hodgkin lymphoma.

This chain connects TRBV4-2 to TRBJ1-4; TRBD1 might be the D (6 bases). Germline V lookup: CDR1 LGHNA, CDR2 YNFKEQ. Trimming took off 4 bases at V and 6 bases at J, with 18 bases between the two ends. CDR3 length: 16 residues. Here the CDR3 DNA reads TGTGCCAGCAGCCGAACTGGCGGAGGGGGTGATGAAAAACTGTTTTTT. This gives the protein CASSRTGGGGDEKLFF.

The chain combines TRBV29-1 with TRBJ1-2, with D hard to call. Germline V gene sequence: CDR1 SQVTM, CDR2 ANQGSEA. The V and J ends lost 7 bases and 4 bases respectively, with 10 bases between them. The CDR3 runs to 11 residues. This CDR3 reads CSGRHIYGYTF. CDR3 sequence (DNA): TGCAGCGGACGGCACATCTATGGCTACACCTTC.

The V gene is TRBV28, the J gene TRBJ2-1; D perhaps matches TRBD2 (6 bases). The CDR3 runs 15 residues. From germline, CDR1 is MDHEN and CDR2 SYDVKM. The V end was cut by 2 bases, the J end by 6 bases, with 14 bases between. The CDR3, as DNA: TGTGCCAGCAGTTTACGGCCACGGGAGATCAATGAGCAGTTCTTC. It is translated as CASSLRPREINEQFF. The variable domain in full, with the rest retrieved from reference TRBV28 and TRBJ2-1, is DVKVTQSSRYLVKRTGEKVFLECVQDMDHENMFWYRQDPGLGLRLIYFSYDVKMKEKGDIPEGYSVSREKKERFSLILESASTNQTSMYLCASSLRPREINEQFFGPGTRLTVL.

J is TRBJ2-2 and V is TRBV7-8; TRBD2 aligns across 10 bases. The ends lost 5 bases at V and 3 bases at J; junction bases unmatched: 12. Germline values: CDR1 SGHVS, CDR2 FQNEAQ. The CDR3 length is 18 residues. The CDR3 region has the DNA TGTGCCAGCAGCCTAGGAATTAGCGGGGGGCCCCACACCGGGGAGCTGTTTTTT. It is translated as CASSLGISGGPHTGELFF.

This clone was seen a single time. Here the CDR3 reads CAWRQGQGRSPLHF. The CDR3 coding sequence is TGTGCCTGGAGACAGGGACAGGGTCGGTCACCCCTCCACTTT. The rearrangement joins TRBV30 to TRBJ1-6; 9 nucleotides line up with TRBD1. V trimming: 3 bases; J trimming: 10 bases; junction bases outside the gene matches: 7. The CDR3 has 14 residues. Per the germline V gene, CDR1 is GTSNPN and CDR2 is SVGIG (reference sequence).

This chain uses TRBV19 with TRBJ2-2; the match to TRBD2 covers 9 bases. The CDR3 totals 18 residues. After removal of 2 bases from V and 0 bases from J, the junction contained 7 bases not matched to a gene. CDR1 and CDR2 (germline): LNHDA, SQIVND (reference sequence). CDR3 region: CASSISRLAGSNTGELFF. The CDR3 DNA sequence: TGTGCCAGTAGTATATCAAGGCTAGCGGGATCGAACACCGGGGAGCTGTTTTTT.